One TCR beta chain is described in this entry. These data come from a study of blood T cell repertoires in COVID-19. Generated by immunoSEQ multiplex PCR, the TCRdb table keeps only in-frame clones and is missing some. The sample lists about 140,000 clones; 80% to 90% were seen once. Sequencing was carried out using PBMCs or T cells enriched from blood (not recorded which). The origin of this receptor is a woman aged 45 to 65 with acute COVID-19.

CDR3 coding DNA: TGTGCCAGCTCACCCCTAGGACTAGCGGGAGGTTCCTACGAGCAGTACTTC. Amino acids: CASSPLGLAGGSYEQYF. V and J are TRBV18 and TRBJ2-7; 14 bases agree with TRBD2. The CDR3 covers 17 residues. Germline V CDR1 and CDR2: KGHSH, LQKENI. The J segment lost 1 base and the V segment lost 3 bases, leaving 5 bases of the junction unmatched.